This T cell receptor (beta chain) came from a study of response to subunit inactivated influenza vaccine. The CDR3 runs to 12 residues. J lost 5 bases, V lost 5 bases, and 4 bases had no gene match. The germline V gene encodes CDR1 DFQATT and CDR2 SNEGSKA (reference sequence). TCRdb re-derived calls from the RT-PCR reads in MiXCR, one entry per CDR3 protein. The table lists some 570,000 distinct CDR3 sequences, about 11% of them singletons. The data were also submitted as part of a second study, on T cells expressing NK-cell markers. That source adds: A 5'RACE template switching approach incorporating UMIs was used to make TCR beta cDNA. Only alpha-beta TCR T cells were sorted in several experiments, using an anti-gamma-delta TCR antibody. In a handful of donors, dominant CD3+CD56+NKG2C+ clones formed roughly 1.0-8% of CD8+ cells. Dominance of the CD3+CD56-NKG2C+ fraction by these clonotypes also held in a handful of donors.

Specimen: PBMCs from blood, collected on the day of vaccination. The chain employs TRBV20-1 and TRBJ2-7, with 9 nucleotides matching TRBD1. The receptor's source is a man aged 50 or older who received an inactivated influenza vaccine. This chain's CDR3 is CSAGRQGDEQYF. The CDR3 coding sequence is TGCAGTGCTGGCCGACAGGGGGACGAGCAGTACTTC.